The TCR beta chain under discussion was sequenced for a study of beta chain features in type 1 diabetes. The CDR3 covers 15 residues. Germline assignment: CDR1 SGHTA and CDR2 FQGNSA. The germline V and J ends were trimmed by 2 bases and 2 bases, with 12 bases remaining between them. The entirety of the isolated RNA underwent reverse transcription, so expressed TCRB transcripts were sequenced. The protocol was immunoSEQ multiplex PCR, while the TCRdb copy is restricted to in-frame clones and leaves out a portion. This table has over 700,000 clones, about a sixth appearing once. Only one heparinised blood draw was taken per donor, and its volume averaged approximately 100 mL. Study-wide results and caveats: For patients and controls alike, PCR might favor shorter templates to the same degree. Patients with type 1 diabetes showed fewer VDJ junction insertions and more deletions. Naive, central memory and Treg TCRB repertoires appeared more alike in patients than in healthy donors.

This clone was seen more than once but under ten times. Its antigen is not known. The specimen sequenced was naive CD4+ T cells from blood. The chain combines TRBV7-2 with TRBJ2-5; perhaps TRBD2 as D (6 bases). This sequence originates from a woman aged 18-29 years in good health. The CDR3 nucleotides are TGTGCCAGCAGCTTAATCCGGGGACTGCAAGAGACCCAGTACTTC. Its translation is CASSLIRGLQETQYF. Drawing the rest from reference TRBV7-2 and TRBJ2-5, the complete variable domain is GAGVSQSPSNKVTEKGKDVELRCDPISGHTALYWYRQSLGQGLEFLIYFQGNSAPDKSGLPSDRFSAERTGGSVSTLTIQRTQQEDSAVYLCASSLIRGLQETQYFGPGTRLLVL.